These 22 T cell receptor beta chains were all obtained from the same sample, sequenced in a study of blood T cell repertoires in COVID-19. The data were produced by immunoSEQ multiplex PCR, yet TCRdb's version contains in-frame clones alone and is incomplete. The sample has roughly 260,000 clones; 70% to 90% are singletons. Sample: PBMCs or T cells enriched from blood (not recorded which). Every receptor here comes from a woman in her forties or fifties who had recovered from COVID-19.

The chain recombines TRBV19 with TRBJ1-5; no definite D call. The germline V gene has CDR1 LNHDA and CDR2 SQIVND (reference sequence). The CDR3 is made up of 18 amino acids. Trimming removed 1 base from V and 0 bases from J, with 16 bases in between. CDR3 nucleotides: TGTGCCAGTAGTATAGGGTTCACACAGCCGCATAGCAATCAGCCCCAGCATTTT. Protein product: CASSIGFTQPHSNQPQHF. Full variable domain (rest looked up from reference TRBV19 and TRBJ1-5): DGGITQSPKYLFRKEGQNVTLSCEQNLNHDAMYWYRQDPGQGLRLIYYSQIVNDFQKGDIAEGYSVSREKKESFPLTVTSAQKNPTAFYLCASSIGFTQPHSNQPQHFGDGTRLSIL.

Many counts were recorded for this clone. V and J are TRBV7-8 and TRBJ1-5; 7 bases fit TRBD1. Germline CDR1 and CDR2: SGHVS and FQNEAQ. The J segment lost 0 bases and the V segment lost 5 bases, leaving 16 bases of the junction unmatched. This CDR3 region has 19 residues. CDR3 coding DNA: TGTGCCAGCAGCCCAAAGGCGGGACAGCCACCTTATAGCAATCAGCCCCAGCATTTT. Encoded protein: CASSPKAGQPPYSNQPQHF. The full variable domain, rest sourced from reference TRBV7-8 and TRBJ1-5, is GAGVSQSPRYKVAKRGQDVALRCDPISGHVSLFWYQQALGQGPEFLTYFQNEAQLDKSGLPSDRFFAERPEGSVSTLKIQRTQQEDSAVYLCASSPKAGQPPYSNQPQHFGDGTRLSIL.

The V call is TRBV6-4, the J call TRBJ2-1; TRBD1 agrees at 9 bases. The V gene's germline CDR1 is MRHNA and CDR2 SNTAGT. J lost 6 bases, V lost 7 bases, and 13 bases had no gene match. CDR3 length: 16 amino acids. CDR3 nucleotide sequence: TGTGCCAGCACCATTCGGAACAGGGGGCGAGGCAATGAGCAGTTCTTC. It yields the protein CASTIRNRGRGNEQFF.

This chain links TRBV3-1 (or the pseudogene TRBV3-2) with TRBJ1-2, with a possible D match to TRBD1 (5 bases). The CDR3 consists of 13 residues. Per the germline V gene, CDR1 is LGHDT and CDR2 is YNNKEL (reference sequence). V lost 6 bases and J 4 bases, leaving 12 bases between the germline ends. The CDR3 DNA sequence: TGTGCCAGCAGTCGGGGGAGGTCCTATGGCTACACCTTC. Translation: CASSRGRSYGYTF.

The CDR3 nucleotides are TGTGCCAGCAGTTTGAACCTAGCCCCCTGGACCGGGGAGCTGTTTTTT. Encoded protein: CASSLNLAPWTGELFF. This chain uses TRBV27 with TRBJ2-2; tentatively, D is TRBD2 (5 bases). The CDR3 consists of 16 residues. CDR1 and CDR2 (germline): MNHEY, SMNVEV (reference sequence). Trimming removed 3 bases at V and 5 bases at J, with 16 bases between.

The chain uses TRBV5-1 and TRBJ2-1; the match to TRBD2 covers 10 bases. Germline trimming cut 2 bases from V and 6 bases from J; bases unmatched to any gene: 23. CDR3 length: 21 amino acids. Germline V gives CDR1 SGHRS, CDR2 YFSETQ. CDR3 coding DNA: TGCGCCAGCAGCTTACTATATGGGGCCGACTTCCTAGCGGGAGAAGGCAATGAGCAGTTCTTC. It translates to CASSLLYGADFLAGEGNEQFF.

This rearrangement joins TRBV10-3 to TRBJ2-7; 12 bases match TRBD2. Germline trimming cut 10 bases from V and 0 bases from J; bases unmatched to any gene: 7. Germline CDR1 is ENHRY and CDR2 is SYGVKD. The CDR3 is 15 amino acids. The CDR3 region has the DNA TGTGCCACCCATGGACTAGCGGGGAGCTCCTACGAGCAGTACTTC. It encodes CATHGLAGSSYEQYF.

The DNA for the CDR3 is TGTGCCACCAGCAGAGGTAGCGGGATAAGGTACAATGAGCAGTTCTTC. Translated: CATSRGSGIRYNEQFF. The rearrangement links TRBV15 to TRBJ2-1; 8 bases align to TRBD2. The CDR3 is 16 amino acids. The V gene end was trimmed by 1 base and the J gene end by 4 bases; junction bases not matched to a gene: 6. Germline loops: CDR1 LNHNV, CDR2 YYDKDF (reference sequence).

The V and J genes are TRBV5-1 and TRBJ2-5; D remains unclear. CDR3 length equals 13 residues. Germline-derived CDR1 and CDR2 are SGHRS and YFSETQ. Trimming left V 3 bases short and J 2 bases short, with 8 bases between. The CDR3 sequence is CASSWAPQETQYF. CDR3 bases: TGCGCCAGCAGCTGGGCGCCTCAAGAGACCCAGTACTTC.

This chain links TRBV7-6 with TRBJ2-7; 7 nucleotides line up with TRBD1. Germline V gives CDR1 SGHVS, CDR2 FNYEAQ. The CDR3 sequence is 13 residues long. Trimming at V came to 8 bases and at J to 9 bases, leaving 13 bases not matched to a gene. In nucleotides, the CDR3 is TGTGCCAGCGGAACCGGGACAGATCTAGGGCAGTACTTC. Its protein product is CASGTGTDLGQYF.

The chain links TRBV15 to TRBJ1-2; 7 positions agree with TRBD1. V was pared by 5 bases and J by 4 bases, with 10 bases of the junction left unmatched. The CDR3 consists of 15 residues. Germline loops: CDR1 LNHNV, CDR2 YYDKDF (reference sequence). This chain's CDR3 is CATSRTTAGGYGYTF. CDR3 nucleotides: TGTGCCACCAGCCGAACTACCGCAGGGGGCTATGGCTACACCTTC.

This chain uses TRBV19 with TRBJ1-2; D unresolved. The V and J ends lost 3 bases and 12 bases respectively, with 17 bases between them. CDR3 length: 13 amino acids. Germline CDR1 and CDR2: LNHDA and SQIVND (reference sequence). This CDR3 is CASSILPGEVNTF. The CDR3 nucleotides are TGTGCCAGTAGTATTCTCCCCGGGGAAGTCAACACCTTC.

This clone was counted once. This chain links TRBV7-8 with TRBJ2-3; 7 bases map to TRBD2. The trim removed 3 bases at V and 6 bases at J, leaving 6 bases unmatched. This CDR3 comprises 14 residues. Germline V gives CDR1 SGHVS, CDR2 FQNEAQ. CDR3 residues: CASSFDGGLDTQYF. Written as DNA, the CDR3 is TGTGCCAGCAGCTTCGACGGGGGGTTGGATACGCAGTATTTT.

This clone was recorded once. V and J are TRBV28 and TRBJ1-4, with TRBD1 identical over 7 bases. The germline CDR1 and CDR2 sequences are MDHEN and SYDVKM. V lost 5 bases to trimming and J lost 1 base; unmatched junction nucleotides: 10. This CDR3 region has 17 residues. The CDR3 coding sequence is TGTGCCAGCAGTCCTCCCTCTTACAGGGGAACTAATGAAAAACTGTTTTTT. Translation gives CASSPPSYRGTNEKLFF.

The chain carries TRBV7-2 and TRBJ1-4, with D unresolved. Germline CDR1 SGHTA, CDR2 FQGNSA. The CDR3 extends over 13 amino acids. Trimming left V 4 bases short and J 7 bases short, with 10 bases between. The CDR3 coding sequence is TGTGCCAGCAGCTCTCCGCTACGTGAAAAACTGTTTTTT. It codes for CASSSPLREKLFF.

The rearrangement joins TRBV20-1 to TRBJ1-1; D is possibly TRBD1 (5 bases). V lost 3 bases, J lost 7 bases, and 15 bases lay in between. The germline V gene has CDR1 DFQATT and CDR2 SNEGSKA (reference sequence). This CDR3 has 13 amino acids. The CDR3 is CSASLTATGEAFF. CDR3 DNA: TGCAGTGCTAGTCTCACAGCTACAGGTGAAGCTTTCTTT.

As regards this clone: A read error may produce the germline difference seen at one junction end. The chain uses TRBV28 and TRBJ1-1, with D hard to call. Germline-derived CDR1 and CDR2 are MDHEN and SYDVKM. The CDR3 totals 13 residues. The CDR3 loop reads CASSEIGLSGEIF. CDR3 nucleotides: TGTGCCAGCAGTGAAATTGGACTTTCTGGGGAGATATTT.

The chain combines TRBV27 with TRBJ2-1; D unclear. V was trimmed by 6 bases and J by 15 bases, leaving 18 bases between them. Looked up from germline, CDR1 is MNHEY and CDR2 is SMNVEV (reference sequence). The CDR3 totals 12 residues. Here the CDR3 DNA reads TGTGCCAGCAGCTTTGATTCGACACGGCTGTTCTTC. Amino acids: CASSFDSTRLFF.

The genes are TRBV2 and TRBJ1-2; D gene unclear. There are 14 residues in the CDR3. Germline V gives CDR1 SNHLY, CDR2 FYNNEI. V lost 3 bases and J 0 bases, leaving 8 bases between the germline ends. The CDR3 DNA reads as TGTGCCAGCAGTGAGGGCCTAACTAACTATGGCTACACCTTC. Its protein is CASSEGLTNYGYTF. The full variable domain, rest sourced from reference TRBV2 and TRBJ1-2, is EPEVTQTPSHQVTQMGQEVILRCVPISNHLYFYWYRQILGQKVEFLVSFYNNEISEKSEIFDDQFSVERPDGSNFTLKIRSTKLEDSAMYFCASSEGLTNYGYTFGSGTRLTVV.

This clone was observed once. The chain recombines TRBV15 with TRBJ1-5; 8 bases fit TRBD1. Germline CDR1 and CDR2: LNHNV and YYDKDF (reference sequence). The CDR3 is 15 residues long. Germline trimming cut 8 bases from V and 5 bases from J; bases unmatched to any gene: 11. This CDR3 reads CATSFRTGRDQPQHF. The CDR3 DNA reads TGTGCCACCTCTTTTCGGACAGGGAGAGATCAGCCCCAGCATTTT. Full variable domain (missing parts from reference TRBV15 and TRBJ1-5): DAMVIQNPRYQVTQFGKPVTLSCSQTLNHNVMYWYQQKSSQAPKLLFHYYDKDFNNEADTPDNFQSRRPNTSFCFLDIRSPGLGDTAMYLCATSFRTGRDQPQHFGDGTRLSIL.

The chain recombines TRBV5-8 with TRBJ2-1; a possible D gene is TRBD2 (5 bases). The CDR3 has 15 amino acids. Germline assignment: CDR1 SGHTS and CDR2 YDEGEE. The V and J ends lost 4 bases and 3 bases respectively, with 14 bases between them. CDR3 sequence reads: CASSHGAGRYNEQFF. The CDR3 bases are TGTGCCAGCAGCCACGGCGCGGGCCGCTACAATGAGCAGTTCTTC.

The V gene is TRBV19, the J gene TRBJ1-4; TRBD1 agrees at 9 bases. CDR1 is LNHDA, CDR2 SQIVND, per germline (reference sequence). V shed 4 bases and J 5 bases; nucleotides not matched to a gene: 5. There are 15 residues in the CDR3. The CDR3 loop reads CASSTPDRGNEKLFF. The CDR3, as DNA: TGTGCCAGTAGTACCCCGGACAGGGGAAATGAAAAACTGTTTTTT.